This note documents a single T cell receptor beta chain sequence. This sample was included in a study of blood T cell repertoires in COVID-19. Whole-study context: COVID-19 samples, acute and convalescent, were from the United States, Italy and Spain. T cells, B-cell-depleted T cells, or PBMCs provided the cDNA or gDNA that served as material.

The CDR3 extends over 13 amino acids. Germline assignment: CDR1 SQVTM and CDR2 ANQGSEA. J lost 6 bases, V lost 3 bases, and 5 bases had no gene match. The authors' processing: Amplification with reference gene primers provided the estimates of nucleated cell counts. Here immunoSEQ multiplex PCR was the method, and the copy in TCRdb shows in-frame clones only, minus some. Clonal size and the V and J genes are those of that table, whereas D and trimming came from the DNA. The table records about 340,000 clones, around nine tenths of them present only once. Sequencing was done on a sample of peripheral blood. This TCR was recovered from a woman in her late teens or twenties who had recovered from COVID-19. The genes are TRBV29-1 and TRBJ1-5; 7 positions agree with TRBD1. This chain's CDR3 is CSVEEGAGQPQHF. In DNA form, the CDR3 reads TGCAGCGTTGAGGAGGGGGCCGGTCAGCCCCAGCATTTT.